This T cell receptor (beta chain) was obtained from a study of CD8+CD57+ T cells in acquired aplastic anemia listed by TCRdb under 2018. As for the study more broadly: A mean of roughly 3.2 ug of DNA, ranging from roughly 0.17 to 30 ug, was extracted from sorted CD4+ and CD8+ cells. CD8+CD57+ expansion was defined as frequency above the mean frequency observed in healthy subjects.

Overall results and qualifications from the work: About 28 CD8+ CDR3 sequences were found in both patients and controls but appeared to be highly expressed in patients and within the immunodominant clones of the patients. CD8+ Simpson's diversity did not differ significantly between patients and healthy controls (P=0.060).

Profiling of TCR beta VDJ combinations and CDR3 sequences used genomic DNA as the template. TCR repertoire sequencing was run on an Illumina HiSeq 2000. The authors' pipeline ran thus. TRBV/TRBJ rearrangement plots, CDR3 size and DJ length profiles, and Simpson's diversity index were used to evaluate the repertoires. Whichever DNA sequence was most abundant in the deep sequencing data was defined as the immunodominant clone. CDR3 amino acid sequences were checked for sharing between subjects and were compared against published repertoires and the VDJdb database. Using fastp at Q25 and MiXCR, TCRdb reprocessed the public reads and kept productive beta chains. Every entry covers one CDR3 protein and lists the most common genes and DNA from its rows. The V and J calls were not made by the authors but by TCRdb's processing. Within this sample are 190,000 or so distinct CDR3 sequences, with around half of them counted one time only. Jointly, the top ten make up 1.8% of the sample.

The patients picked for sequencing were ones in whom flow cytometry had shown an expansion of CD8+CD57+ cells. Every patient had a diagnosis of severe acquired aplastic anemia based on International Study of Aplastic Anemia and Agranulocytosis and Camitta criteria. No patient had received any therapy when blood was sampled. The study deep-sequenced TCR repertoires of sorted CD4+ and CD8+ blood T cells from severe aplastic anemia patients and healthy subjects. In the USA, patient enrollment took place under clinicaltrials.gov protocols 00001620, 01623167, 00001397, 00071045, 00081523 and 00961064. Ficoll-Paque density gradient centrifugation was used to isolate peripheral blood mononuclear cells. Before DNA was extracted, CD4+ and CD8+ T cells were sorted using either FACS or magnetic beads. Ten or more counts support this clonotype. This clone's antigen is unknown. It has no much larger one-base neighbor in the sample; base qualities were not kept.

Trimming at the junction amounts to 0 bases on V and 1 base on J, and the germline ends lie 15 bases apart. From the cysteine up to the phenylalanine, the CDR3 has a length of 17 residues. Solely the CDR3 DNA is kept, with 51 bases framed from the first base. From a lookup of the germline V gene, CDR1 and CDR2 are SGHRS and YFSETQ. The rearranged chain carries TRBV5-1 and TRBJ2-3; the D gene is unclear. Sequencing was done on a sample of sorted CD4+, CD8+, or CD8+CD57+ T cells (not recorded which) from PBMCs. The sequence was obtained from a human donor with aplastic anemia. The CDR3 region reads CASSLVLTRPGTDTQYF. The bases are TGCGCCAGCAGCTTGGTTCTTACTCGTCCCGGCACAGATACGCAGTATTTT.